This is a list of T cell receptor beta chains from one sample in a study of low-dose radiotherapy and immunotherapy resistance in tumors. TCRdb re-derived calls from the reads in MiXCR, one entry per CDR3 protein. Seen here are more than 45,000 distinct CDR3 sequences, roughly a quarter observed once, and the top ten hold around 5%. The sequencing here drew on PBMCs, taken before treatment. Receptors originate from a male donor with prostate cancer. Both conserved end residues are part of each CDR3. Each record gives: J gene, D gene, clone size, V gene, CDR3 DNA, CDR3 protein. A D gene is named only where the DNA matches it firmly. Clone size is stated in some rows and not others, as once, few, many or a class when expanded.

j_call: TRBJ2-1; d_call: TRBD2; clone_size: few; v_call: TRBV5-1; cdr3_nt: TGCGCCAGCAGCTGGGGAGGGATCCAGTCCGGTGAGCAGTTCTTC; cdr3_aa: CASSWGGIQSGEQFF
j_call: TRBJ2-6; d_call: .; clone_size: many; v_call: TRBV25-1; cdr3_nt: TGTGCCAGCAGTCTTAGCTCTGGGGCCAACGTCCTGACTTTC; cdr3_aa: CASSLSSGANVLTF
j_call: TRBJ2-7; d_call: TRBD1; clone_size: medium-sized; v_call: TRBV10-3; cdr3_nt: TGTGCCACGCGACGGGACAGCTATCGAGTAAGCGGCGAGCAGTACTTC; cdr3_aa: CATRRDSYRVSGEQYF
j_call: TRBJ2-1; d_call: .; clone_size: .; v_call: TRBV18; cdr3_nt: TGTGCCAGCTCACCATCACGGTCAGGTTTATACAATGAGCAGTTCTTC; cdr3_aa: CASSPSRSGLYNEQFF
j_call: TRBJ2-7; d_call: .; clone_size: .; v_call: TRBV2; cdr3_nt: TGTGCCAGCAGTGACGGCTACTCCTACGAGCAGTACTTC; cdr3_aa: CASSDGYSYEQYF
j_call: TRBJ2-7; d_call: .; clone_size: many; v_call: TRBV7-2; cdr3_nt: TGTGCCAGCAGCCCCTCGAGGGGCGGGGTGATAGCCTACGAGCAGTACTTC; cdr3_aa: CASSPSRGGVIAYEQYF
j_call: TRBJ2-7; d_call: .; clone_size: once; v_call: TRBV29-1; cdr3_nt: TGCAGCGTCGGGAGCCGGACCGAGCAGTACTTC; cdr3_aa: CSVGSRTEQYF
j_call: TRBJ2-6; d_call: .; clone_size: many; v_call: TRBV19; cdr3_nt: TGTGCCAGCCAACAAGTCTCTGGGGCCAACGTCCTGACTTTC; cdr3_aa: CASQQVSGANVLTF
j_call: TRBJ2-7; d_call: .; clone_size: many; v_call: TRBV30; cdr3_nt: TGTGCCTGGACCTCCCCAGGCCTCGGGGAGCAGTACTTC; cdr3_aa: CAWTSPGLGEQYF
j_call: TRBJ2-5; d_call: TRBD2; clone_size: many; v_call: TRBV12-3/TRBV12-4; cdr3_nt: TGTGCCAGCAGTTCGGGACTAGCGCTAGAGACCCAGTACTTC; cdr3_aa: CASSSGLALETQYF
j_call: TRBJ1-5; d_call: .; clone_size: few; v_call: TRBV2; cdr3_nt: TGTGCCAGCGTTGATGCCTTCAATCAGCCCCAGCATTTT; cdr3_aa: CASVDAFNQPQHF
j_call: TRBJ1-3; d_call: TRBD1; clone_size: many; v_call: TRBV4-1; cdr3_nt: TGCGCCAGCAGCCAACCGACAGGGAGGGGCAACACCATATATTTT; cdr3_aa: CASSQPTGRGNTIYF
j_call: TRBJ1-2; d_call: .; clone_size: many; v_call: TRBV29-1; cdr3_nt: TGCAGCGTTCGGGGGGACGATAACTATGGCTACACCTTC; cdr3_aa: CSVRGDDNYGYTF
j_call: TRBJ2-1; d_call: .; clone_size: many; v_call: TRBV9; cdr3_nt: TGTGCCAGCAGCGTAGCAGGATCCTACAATGAGCAGTTCTTC; cdr3_aa: CASSVAGSYNEQFF
j_call: TRBJ2-7; d_call: .; clone_size: many; v_call: TRBV5-5; cdr3_nt: TGTGCCAGCAGCTTGACTTTGAGAAGAGAGCAGTACTTC; cdr3_aa: CASSLTLRREQYF
j_call: TRBJ1-5; d_call: .; clone_size: once; v_call: TRBV19; cdr3_nt: TGTGCCGGAGGGGACTTTAGCAATCAGCCCCAGCATTTT; cdr3_aa: CAGGDFSNQPQHF
j_call: TRBJ1-2; d_call: .; clone_size: many; v_call: TRBV11-2; cdr3_nt: TGTGCCAGCACCTACGGGGGTCCCTATGGCTACACCTTC; cdr3_aa: CASTYGGPYGYTF
j_call: TRBJ1-2; d_call: .; clone_size: many; v_call: TRBV3-1; cdr3_nt: TGTGCCAGCAGCCAAGATACGGGCCTCGGCTATGGCTACACCTTC; cdr3_aa: CASSQDTGLGYGYTF
j_call: TRBJ2-5; d_call: TRBD2; clone_size: many; v_call: TRBV7-2; cdr3_nt: TGTGCCAGCAGCGCCGGGGGGGGGGCCGAGACCCAGTACTTC; cdr3_aa: CASSAGGGAETQYF
j_call: TRBJ2-3; d_call: .; clone_size: .; v_call: TRBV18; cdr3_nt: TGTGCCAGCTCACCACCAGGGGCAGCAGATACGCAGTATTTT; cdr3_aa: CASSPPGAADTQYF
j_call: TRBJ2-7; d_call: .; clone_size: many; v_call: TRBV28; cdr3_nt: TGTGCCAGCAGTTTATGGGGTAACCAGCAGTACTTC; cdr3_aa: CASSLWGNQQYF
j_call: TRBJ2-5; d_call: TRBD2; clone_size: many; v_call: TRBV9; cdr3_nt: TGTGCCAGCAGCCCCGGGACTAGCGGGTCCCAAGAGACCCAGTACTTC; cdr3_aa: CASSPGTSGSQETQYF
j_call: TRBJ1-1; d_call: TRBD1; clone_size: many; v_call: TRBV19; cdr3_nt: TGTGCCAGTAGTATAGGCGGGACAGGGCAACGAGCTTTCTTT; cdr3_aa: CASSIGGTGQRAFF